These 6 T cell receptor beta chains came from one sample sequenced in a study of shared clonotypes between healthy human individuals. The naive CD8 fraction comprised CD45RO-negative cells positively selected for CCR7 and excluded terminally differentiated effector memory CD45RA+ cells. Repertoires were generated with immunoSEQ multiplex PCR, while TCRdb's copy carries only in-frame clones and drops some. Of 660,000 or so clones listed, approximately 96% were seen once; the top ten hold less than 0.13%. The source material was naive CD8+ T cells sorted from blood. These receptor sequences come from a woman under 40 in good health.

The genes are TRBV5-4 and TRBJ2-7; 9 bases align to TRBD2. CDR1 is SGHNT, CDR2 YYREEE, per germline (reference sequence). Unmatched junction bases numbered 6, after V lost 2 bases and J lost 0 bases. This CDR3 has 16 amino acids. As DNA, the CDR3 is TGTGCCAGCAGCTTCGTTCTAGCGGGGAGCTCCTACGAGCAGTACTTC. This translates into CASSFVLAGSSYEQYF.

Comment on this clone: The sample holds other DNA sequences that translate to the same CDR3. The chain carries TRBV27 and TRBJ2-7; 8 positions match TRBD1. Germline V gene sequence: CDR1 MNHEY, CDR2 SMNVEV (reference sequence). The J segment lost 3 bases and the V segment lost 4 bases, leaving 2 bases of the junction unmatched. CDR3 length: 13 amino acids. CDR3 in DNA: TGTGCCAGCAGTTCAGGACAGGGCTACGAGCAGTACTTC. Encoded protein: CASSSGQGYEQYF.

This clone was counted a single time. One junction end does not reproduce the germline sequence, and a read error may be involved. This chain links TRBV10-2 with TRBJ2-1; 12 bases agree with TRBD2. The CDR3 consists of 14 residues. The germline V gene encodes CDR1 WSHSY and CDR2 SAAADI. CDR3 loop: CASSERGLAGPHIF. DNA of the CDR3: TGCGCCAGCAGTGAGCGGGGACTAGCGGGTCCCCACATCTTC.

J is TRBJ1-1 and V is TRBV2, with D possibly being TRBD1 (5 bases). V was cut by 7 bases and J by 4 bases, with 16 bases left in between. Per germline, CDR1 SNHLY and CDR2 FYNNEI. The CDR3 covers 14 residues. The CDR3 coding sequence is TGTGCCAGCACCCCCCCAGTTGGGGGCACTGAAGCTTTCTTT. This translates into CASTPPVGGTEAFF.

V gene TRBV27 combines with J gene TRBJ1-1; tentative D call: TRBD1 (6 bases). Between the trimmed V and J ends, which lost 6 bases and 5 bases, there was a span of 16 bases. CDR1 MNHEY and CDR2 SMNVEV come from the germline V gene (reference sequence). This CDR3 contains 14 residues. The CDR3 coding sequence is TGTGCCAGCAGGCCCGCAGGGGTTTGGACTGAAGCTTTCTTT. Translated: CASRPAGVWTEAFF.

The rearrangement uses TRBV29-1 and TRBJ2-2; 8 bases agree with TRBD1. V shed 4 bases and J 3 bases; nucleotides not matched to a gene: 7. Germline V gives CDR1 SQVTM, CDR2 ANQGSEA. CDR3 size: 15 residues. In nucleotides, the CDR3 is TGCAGCGTTGCTCCAGGGGGCGCATACACCGGGGAGCTGTTTTTT. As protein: CSVAPGGAYTGELFF.